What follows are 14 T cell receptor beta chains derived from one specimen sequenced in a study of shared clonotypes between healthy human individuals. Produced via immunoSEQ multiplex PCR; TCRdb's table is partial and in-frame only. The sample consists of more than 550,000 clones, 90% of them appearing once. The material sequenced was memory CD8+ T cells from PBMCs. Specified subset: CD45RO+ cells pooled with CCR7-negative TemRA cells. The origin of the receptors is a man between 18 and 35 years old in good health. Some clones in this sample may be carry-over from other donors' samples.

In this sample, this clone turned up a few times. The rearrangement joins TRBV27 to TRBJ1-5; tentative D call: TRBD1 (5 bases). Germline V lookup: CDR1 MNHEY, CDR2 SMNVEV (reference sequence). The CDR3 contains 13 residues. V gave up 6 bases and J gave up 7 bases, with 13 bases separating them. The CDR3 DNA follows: TGTGCCAGCAGCGGGGCCCCTTTCCAGCCCCAGCATTTT. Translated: CASSGAPFQPQHF.

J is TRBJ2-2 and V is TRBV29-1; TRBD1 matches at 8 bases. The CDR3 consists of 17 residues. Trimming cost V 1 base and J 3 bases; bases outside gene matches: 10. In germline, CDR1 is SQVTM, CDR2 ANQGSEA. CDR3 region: CSVEVRTGLLYTGELFF. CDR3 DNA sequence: TGCAGCGTTGAAGTTCGGACAGGGTTGCTCTACACCGGGGAGCTGTTTTTT.

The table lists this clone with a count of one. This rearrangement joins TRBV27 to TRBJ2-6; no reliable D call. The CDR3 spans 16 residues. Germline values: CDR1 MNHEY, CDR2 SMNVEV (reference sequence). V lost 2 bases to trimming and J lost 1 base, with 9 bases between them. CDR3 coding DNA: TGTGCCAGCAGTTTAGTCAGGATTTCTGGGGCCAACGTCCTGACTTTC. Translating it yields CASSLVRISGANVLTF.

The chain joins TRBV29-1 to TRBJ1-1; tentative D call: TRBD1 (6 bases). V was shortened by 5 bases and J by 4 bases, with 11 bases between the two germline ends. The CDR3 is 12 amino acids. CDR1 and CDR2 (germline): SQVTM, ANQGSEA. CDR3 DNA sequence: TGCAGCGTTTACAGGGTGGGCACTGAAGCTTTCTTT. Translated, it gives CSVYRVGTEAFF.

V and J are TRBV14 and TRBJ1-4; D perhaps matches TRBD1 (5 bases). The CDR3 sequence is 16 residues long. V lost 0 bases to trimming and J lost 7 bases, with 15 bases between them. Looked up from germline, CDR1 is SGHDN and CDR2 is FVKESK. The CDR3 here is CASSQDPTVVAEKLFF. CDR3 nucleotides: TGTGCCAGCAGCCAAGACCCGACAGTAGTCGCTGAAAAACTGTTTTTT.

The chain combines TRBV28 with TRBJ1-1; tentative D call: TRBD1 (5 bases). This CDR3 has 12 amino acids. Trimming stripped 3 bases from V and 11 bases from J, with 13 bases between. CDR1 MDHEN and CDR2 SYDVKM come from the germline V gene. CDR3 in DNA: TGTGCCAGCAGTTTTTCGGGGGGAGAGGCTTTCTTT. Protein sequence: CASSFSGGEAFF.

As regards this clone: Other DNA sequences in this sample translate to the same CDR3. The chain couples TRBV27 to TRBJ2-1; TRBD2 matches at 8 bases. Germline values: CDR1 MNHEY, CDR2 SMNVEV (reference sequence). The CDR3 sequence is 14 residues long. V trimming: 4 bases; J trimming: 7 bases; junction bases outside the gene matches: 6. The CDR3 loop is CASSYSGSGNEQFF. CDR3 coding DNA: TGTGCCAGCAGTTACAGCGGGAGTGGGAATGAGCAGTTCTTC.

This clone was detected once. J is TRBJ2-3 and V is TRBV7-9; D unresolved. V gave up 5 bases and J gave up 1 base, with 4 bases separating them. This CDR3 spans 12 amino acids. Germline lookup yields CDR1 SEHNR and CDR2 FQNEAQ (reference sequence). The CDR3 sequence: CASSRGTDTQYF. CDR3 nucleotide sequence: TGTGCCAGCAGCCGCGGCACAGATACGCAGTATTTT.

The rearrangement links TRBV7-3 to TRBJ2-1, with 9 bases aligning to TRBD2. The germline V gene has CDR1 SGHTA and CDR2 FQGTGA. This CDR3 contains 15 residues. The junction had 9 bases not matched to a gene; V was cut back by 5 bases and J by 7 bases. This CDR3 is CASSPAGGRGNEQFF. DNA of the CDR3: TGTGCCAGCAGCCCGGCGGGCGGGAGGGGGAATGAGCAGTTCTTC.

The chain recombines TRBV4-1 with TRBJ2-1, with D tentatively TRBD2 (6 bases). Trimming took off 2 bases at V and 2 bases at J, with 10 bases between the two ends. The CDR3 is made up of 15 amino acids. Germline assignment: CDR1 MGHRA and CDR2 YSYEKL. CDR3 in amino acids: CASSQSRGAYNEQFF. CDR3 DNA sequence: TGCGCCAGCAGCCAATCGCGGGGAGCCTACAATGAGCAGTTCTTC.

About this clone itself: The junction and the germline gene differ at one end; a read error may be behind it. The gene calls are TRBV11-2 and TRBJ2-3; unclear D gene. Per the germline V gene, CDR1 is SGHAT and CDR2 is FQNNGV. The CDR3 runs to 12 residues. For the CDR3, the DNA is TGTGCCTGCAGCGTTCTCAGAGATACGCAGTATTTT. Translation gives CACSVLRDTQYF. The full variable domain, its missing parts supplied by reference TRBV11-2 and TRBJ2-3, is EAGVAQSPRYKIIEKRQSVAFWCNPISGHATLYWYQQILGQGPKLLIQFQNNGVVDDSQLPKDRFSAERLKGVDSTLKIQPAKLEDSAVYLCACSVLRDTQYFGPGTRLTVL.

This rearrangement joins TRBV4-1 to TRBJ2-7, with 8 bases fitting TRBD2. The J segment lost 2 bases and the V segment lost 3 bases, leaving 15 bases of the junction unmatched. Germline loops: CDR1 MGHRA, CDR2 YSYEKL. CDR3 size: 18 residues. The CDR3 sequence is CASSQTNLIPGRAYEQYF. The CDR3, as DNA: TGCGCCAGCAGCCAGACTAACCTCATCCCCGGGAGGGCCTACGAGCAGTACTTC.

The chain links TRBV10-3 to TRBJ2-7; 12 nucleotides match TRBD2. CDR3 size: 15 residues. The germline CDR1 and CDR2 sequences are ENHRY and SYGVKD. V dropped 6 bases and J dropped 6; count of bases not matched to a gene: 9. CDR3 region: CAISPGLAGSPEQYF. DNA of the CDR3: TGTGCCATCAGCCCCGGACTAGCGGGATCTCCCGAGCAGTACTTC.

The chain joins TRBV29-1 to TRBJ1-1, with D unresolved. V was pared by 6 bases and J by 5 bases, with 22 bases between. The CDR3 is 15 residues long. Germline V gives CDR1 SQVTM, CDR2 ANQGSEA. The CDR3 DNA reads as TGCAGCGTGATGGACGGGTCGGGAGAAGGGACTGAAGCTTTCTTT. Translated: CSVMDGSGEGTEAFF.